This T cell receptor beta chain was retrieved from a study of shared clonotypes between healthy human individuals. Every donor was a Caucasian adult from Nashville, Tennessee. CD8 memory was a combination of CD45RO+ cells and CCR7-negative CD45RA+ TemRA cells. Looked up from germline, CDR1 is MDHEN and CDR2 is SYDVKM. Trimming removed 5 bases at V and 6 bases at J, with 17 bases between. The CDR3 contains 15 residues. Here immunoSEQ multiplex PCR was the method, and the copy in TCRdb shows in-frame clones only, minus some. The table records approximately 100,000 clones, 68% of them present only once. The table lists this clone with many counts.

The sequence was obtained from a woman under 40 in good health. This chain joins TRBV28 and TRBJ2-1; D gene unclear. Sequencing input: memory CD8+ T cells sorted from blood. Sample subset: CD45RO+ cells pooled with CCR7-negative TemRA cells. CDR3 sequence (DNA): TGTGCCAGCAGTGCCAGGAGTGGCGCCGGCAATGAGCAGTTCTTC. This encodes CASSARSGAGNEQFF.